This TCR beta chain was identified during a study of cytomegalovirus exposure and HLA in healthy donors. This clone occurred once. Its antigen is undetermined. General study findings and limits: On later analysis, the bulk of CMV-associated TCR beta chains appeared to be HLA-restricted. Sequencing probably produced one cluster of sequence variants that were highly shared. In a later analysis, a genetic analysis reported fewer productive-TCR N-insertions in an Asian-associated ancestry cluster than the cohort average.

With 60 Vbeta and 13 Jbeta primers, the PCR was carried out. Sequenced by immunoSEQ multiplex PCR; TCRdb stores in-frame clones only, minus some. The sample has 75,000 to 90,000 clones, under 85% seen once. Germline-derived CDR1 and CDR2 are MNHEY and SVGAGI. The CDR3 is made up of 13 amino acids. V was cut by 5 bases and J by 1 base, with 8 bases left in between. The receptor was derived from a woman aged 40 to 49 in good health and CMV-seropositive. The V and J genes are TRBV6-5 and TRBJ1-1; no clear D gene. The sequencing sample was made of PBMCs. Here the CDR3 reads CASSLRSNTEAFF. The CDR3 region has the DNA TGTGCCAGCAGTCTAAGATCGAACACTGAAGCTTTCTTT.